These T cell receptor beta chains were read from a single sample in a study of T cell changes during pregnancy in multiple sclerosis. The method was immunoSEQ multiplex PCR; TCRdb's version includes in-frame clones alone and lacks a portion of them. The sample has approximately 39,000 clones, almost 90% seen once; the top ten hold around 0.52%. The sequenced sample was CD4+ T cells from peripheral blood mononuclear cells, obtained in the second trimester of pregnancy. The source of these receptors is a female donor with multiple sclerosis, enrolled in a pregnancy study. Both conserved end residues are part of each CDR3. The D gene is left open where the match is weak. Where a row states a size, it is once, few, many or the class of an expanded clone; other rows omit it.

V gene	D gene	clone size	J gene	CDR3 protein	CDR3 DNA
TRBV5-1	-	-	TRBJ2-7	CASSSGLTSDEQYF	TGCGCCAGCAGCTCGGGACTCACCAGCGACGAGCAGTACTTC
TRBV9	TRBD1	-	TRBJ1-5	CASSAGQGADQPQHF	TGTGCCAGCAGCGCGGGACAGGGGGCCGATCAGCCCCAGCATTTT
TRBV7-9	TRBD1	-	TRBJ1-3	CASSLGAPGQGASGNTIYF	TGTGCCAGCAGCTTAGGTGCCCCGGGACAGGGGGCTTCTGGAAACACCATATATTTT
TRBV29-1	TRBD1	-	TRBJ1-5	CSGRPDRGSQPQHF	TGCAGCGGTCGACCGGACAGGGGGTCGCAGCCCCAGCATTTT
TRBV7-6	TRBD1	-	TRBJ1-4	CASSLQTGATNEKLFF	TGTGCCAGCAGCCTTCAGACAGGGGCAACTAATGAAAAACTGTTTTTT
TRBV19	-	-	TRBJ1-3	CASSISTGTGNTIYF	TGTGCCAGTAGTATAAGTACAGGGACTGGAAACACCATATATTTT
TRBV29-1	TRBD2	once	TRBJ2-1	CSARRTSGNNEQFF	TGCAGCGCCAGAAGGACTAGCGGAAACAATGAGCAGTTCTTC
TRBV19	TRBD1	-	TRBJ2-5	CASSIPGQGKETQYF	TGTGCCAGTAGTATCCCAGGACAGGGAAAAGAGACCCAGTACTTC
TRBV9	TRBD2	-	TRBJ2-1	CASSVEGSGSYNEQFF	TGTGCCAGCAGCGTAGAAGGAAGCGGGAGCTACAATGAGCAGTTCTTC
TRBV18	-	-	TRBJ2-3	CASSPPGSGTDTQYF	TGTGCCAGCTCACCACCTGGTAGTGGCACAGATACGCAGTATTTT
TRBV10-2	-	-	TRBJ2-3	CASSESMRERTDTQYF	TGCGCCAGCAGTGAGTCTATGCGGGAACGCACAGATACGCAGTATTTT
TRBV9	TRBD2	-	TRBJ2-5	CASSVGGSSQETQYF	TGTGCCAGCAGCGTGGGCGGGAGCTCTCAAGAGACCCAGTACTTC
TRBV11-2	-	few	TRBJ1-3	CASSLGWTVRGTIYF	TGTGCCAGCAGCTTAGGGTGGACTGTCCGGGGCACCATATATTTT
TRBV18	TRBD2	-	TRBJ2-1	CASSKPGLAGANEQFF	TGTGCCAGCTCAAAACCGGGACTAGCGGGAGCCAATGAGCAGTTCTTC
TRBV11-3	-	-	TRBJ1-1	CASSPARGIKFGRTEAFF	TGTGCCAGCAGTCCAGCAAGGGGTATAAAGTTCGGGCGCACTGAAGCTTTCTTT
TRBV11-2	-	-	TRBJ2-2	CASSLGTPNTGELFF	TGTGCCAGCAGCTTAGGGACACCGAACACCGGGGAGCTGTTTTTT
TRBV18	TRBD1	-	TRBJ2-7	CASRLGQGPYEQYF	TGTGCCAGCCGACTAGGACAGGGCCCCTACGAGCAGTACTTC
TRBV18	-	-	TRBJ2-5	CASSEQGVETQYF	TGTGCCAGCTCTGAACAGGGAGTAGAGACCCAGTACTTC
TRBV7-9	TRBD1	-	TRBJ1-4	CASSLELTGVEKLFF	TGTGCCAGCAGCTTAGAGTTAACAGGGGTTGAAAAACTGTTTTTT
TRBV7-2	-	-	TRBJ2-3	CASSSQGGGTQYF	TGTGCCAGCAGCTCCCAGGGAGGGGGTACGCAGTATTTT
TRBV6-5	TRBD1	-	TRBJ2-7	CASSLGQATPEQYF	TGTGCCAGCAGCCTGGGACAGGCCACCCCCGAGCAGTACTTC
TRBV18	-	-	TRBJ2-2	CASSPRRADTGELFF	TGTGCCAGCTCACCGCGCAGGGCTGACACCGGGGAGCTGTTTTTT
TRBV6-4	TRBD2	-	TRBJ2-1	CASSVLAASSYNEQFF	TGTGCCAGCAGTGTCCTAGCGGCTAGCTCCTACAATGAGCAGTTCTTC
TRBV14	TRBD2	once	TRBJ2-2	CASSRLAGGSTGELFF	TGTGCCAGCAGCCGACTAGCGGGAGGTTCCACCGGGGAGCTGTTTTTT
TRBV11-3	-	-	TRBJ2-4	CASSQTSLAKNIQYF	TGTGCCAGCAGTCAAACCAGTCTAGCCAAAAACATTCAGTACTTC
TRBV19	TRBD1	once	TRBJ1-1	CASSQGNRGGNTEAFF	TGTGCCAGTAGCCAAGGCAACAGGGGGGGTAACACTGAAGCTTTCTTT
TRBV10-2	-	-	TRBJ2-3	CASSLSGDKLPDTQYF	TGCGCCAGCAGTCTGAGCGGGGACAAACTCCCAGATACGCAGTATTTT
TRBV7-9	TRBD1	-	TRBJ2-1	CASSLADRGLYNEQFF	TGTGCCAGCAGCTTAGCGGACAGGGGGCTTTACAATGAGCAGTTCTTC
TRBV7-2	-	-	TRBJ2-2	CASSPHRVPGELFF	TGTGCCAGCAGCCCTCACAGGGTCCCCGGGGAGCTGTTTTTT
TRBV15	-	-	TRBJ2-5	CATSRVEGEETQYF	TGTGCCACCAGCAGAGTAGAGGGTGAGGAGACCCAGTACTTC
TRBV10-1	TRBD2	-	TRBJ2-1	CASRAGGPGSEQFF	TGCGCCAGCAGGGCGGGAGGGCCCGGGAGTGAGCAGTTCTTC
TRBV7-2	-	-	TRBJ2-1	CASSLARASYNEQFF	TGTGCCAGCAGCTTAGCGCGAGCCTCCTACAATGAGCAGTTCTTC
TRBV2	TRBD2	-	TRBJ2-5	CASSALAGESAQYF	TGTGCCAGCAGCGCTCTAGCGGGAGAGAGCGCCCAGTACTTC
TRBV29-1	TRBD2	-	TRBJ2-3	CSVVRRSGDTDTQYF	TGCAGCGTTGTTCGTCGAAGCGGGGACACAGATACGCAGTATTTT
TRBV5-1	TRBD1	few	TRBJ1-1	CASSWRQGGTEAFF	TGCGCCAGCAGCTGGAGACAGGGGGGCACTGAAGCTTTCTTT
TRBV28	-	-	TRBJ2-1	CASSALTLHRAGSNEQFF	TGTGCCAGCAGTGCCTTAACCCTACATAGGGCCGGGAGTAATGAGCAGTTCTTC
TRBV2	-	-	TRBJ2-5	CASGYSQETQYF	TGTGCCAGCGGGTACAGCCAAGAGACCCAGTACTTC
TRBV4-3	-	-	TRBJ2-2	CASSQDGARASGELFF	TGCGCCAGCAGCCAAGATGGGGCTAGGGCCTCCGGGGAGCTGTTTTTT
TRBV29-1	TRBD1	-	TRBJ1-1	CSGLTGTNTEAFF	TGCAGCGGTCTGACAGGGACGAACACTGAAGCTTTCTTT
TRBV30	-	-	TRBJ1-5	CAWSVGGNQPQHF	TGTGCCTGGAGTGTAGGGGGCAATCAGCCCCAGCATTTT
TRBV11-2	-	-	TRBJ1-2	CASSLVGGYGYTF	TGTGCCAGCAGCTTAGTAGGCGGCTATGGCTACACCTTC
TRBV5-1	TRBD2	-	TRBJ2-7	CASSWGGQEQYF	TGCGCCAGCAGCTGGGGGGGTCAAGAGCAGTACTTC
TRBV9	TRBD2	-	TRBJ2-3	CASSPRGSGRTDTQYF	TGTGCCAGCAGCCCCCGAGGTAGCGGGAGAACAGATACGCAGTATTTT
TRBV5-1	TRBD1	once	TRBJ1-2	CASSWSLRDRGSRGDGYTF	TGCGCCAGCAGCTGGAGCCTCCGGGACAGGGGTTCAAGGGGTGATGGCTACACCTTC
TRBV6-4	TRBD1	-	TRBJ2-1	CASSRTGEGEQFF	TGTGCCAGCAGCAGGACAGGGGAGGGGGAGCAGTTCTTC
TRBV10-1	-	-	TRBJ2-3	CASSDPLRSSTDTQYF	TGCGCCAGCAGTGACCCTCTTAGATCTAGCACAGATACGCAGTATTTT
TRBV5-6	-	-	TRBJ1-5	CASSYRGNQPQHF	TGTGCCAGCAGTTACAGGGGCAATCAGCCCCAGCATTTT
TRBV29-1	-	-	TRBJ1-1	CSATPVGIRRGEAFF	TGCAGCGCCACCCCGGTGGGTATACGGCGAGGTGAAGCTTTCTTT
TRBV5-1	TRBD1	-	TRBJ1-4	CASSGTGVGEKLFF	TGCGCCAGCAGCGGCACAGGGGTCGGCGAAAAACTGTTTTTT
TRBV10-2	-	-	TRBJ2-3	CASSVQTDTQYF	TGCGCCAGCAGTGTACAAACAGATACGCAGTATTTT
TRBV6-1	TRBD1	-	TRBJ2-5	CASSAGTGFQETQYF	TGTGCCAGCAGTGCCGGGACAGGGTTCCAAGAGACCCAGTACTTC
TRBV25-1	TRBD2	-	TRBJ2-3	CASRFYPGLVGDTQYF	TGTGCCAGCAGATTTTATCCGGGACTAGTAGGGGATACGCAGTATTTT
TRBV6-5	-	-	TRBJ2-1	CASSYENPSAGNEQFF	TGTGCCAGCAGTTACGAGAACCCCTCAGCGGGCAATGAGCAGTTCTTC
TRBV7-9	TRBD2	-	TRBJ2-5	CASSSPGLAGQETQYF	TGTGCCAGCAGCTCCCCCGGGCTAGCGGGACAAGAGACCCAGTACTTC
TRBV5-1	TRBD1	-	TRBJ2-7	CASSWQTGAAYEQYF	TGCGCCAGCAGCTGGCAGACAGGGGCGGCCTACGAGCAGTACTTC
TRBV28	TRBD1	few	TRBJ1-1	CASKTGSTEAFF	TGTGCCAGCAAGACAGGGAGCACTGAAGCTTTCTTT
TRBV9	TRBD2	-	TRBJ2-2	CASSGTSGRSGELFF	TGTGCCAGCAGCGGGACTAGCGGGAGGTCCGGGGAGCTGTTTTTT
TRBV6-1	-	-	TRBJ2-1	CASSGFGSLGNEQFF	TGTGCCAGCAGTGGGTTCGGGAGTTTAGGGAATGAGCAGTTCTTC
TRBV29-1	-	once	TRBJ1-1	CSIKLSAYVAFF	TGCAGCATAAAACTATCAGCCTACGTTGCTTTCTTT
TRBV5-1	TRBD2	once	TRBJ2-1	CASSLGLARGNEQFF	TGCGCCAGCAGCCTGGGACTAGCGAGGGGTAATGAGCAGTTCTTC